Listed below are T cell receptor beta chains from one sample, sequenced in a study of blood T cell repertoires in COVID-19. The protocol was immunoSEQ multiplex PCR, while the TCRdb copy is restricted to in-frame clones and leaves out a portion. Of about 140,000 clones listed, about 91% are singletons. Source material: peripheral blood. These receptors were taken from a woman aged 55-75 years with acute or convalescent COVID-19. Both conserved end residues are part of each CDR3. The D gene is left open where the match is weak. Some rows mark clone size as missing; the rest say once, few, many or name a class of expanded clone.

clone size	V gene	J gene	D gene	CDR3 protein	CDR3 DNA
.	TRBV30	TRBJ1-5	TRBD1	CAWSSGGGNQPQHF	TGTGCCTGGAGTTCAGGGGGCGGCAATCAGCCCCAGCATTTT
.	TRBV28	TRBJ1-1	.	CASSFRPGYMNTEAFF	TGTGCCAGCAGTTTTCGGCCAGGGTACATGAACACTGAAGCTTTCTTT
.	TRBV5-1	TRBJ2-3	.	CASSWAGSTDTQYF	TGCGCCAGCAGCTGGGCAGGAAGCACAGATACGCAGTATTTT
.	TRBV9	TRBJ2-3	.	CASAGLLSTDTQYF	TGTGCCAGCGCGGGACTCTTGAGCACAGATACGCAGTATTTT
once	TRBV30	TRBJ2-7	.	CAWSGSRLHEQYF	TGTGCCTGGAGTGGGAGTAGACTCCACGAGCAGTACTTC
few	TRBV6-5	TRBJ1-1	.	CASSSKTHEAFF	TGTGCCAGCAGTTCCAAGACACATGAAGCTTTCTTT
.	TRBV12-3/TRBV12-4	TRBJ1-5	TRBD1	CASRTGDNQPQHF	TGTGCCAGCAGGACAGGGGACAATCAGCCCCAGCATTTT
.	TRBV6-1	TRBJ1-2	.	CASSDWRTFAANYGYTF	TGTGCCAGCAGTGATTGGAGGACTTTTGCCGCTAACTATGGCTACACCTTC
.	TRBV7-2	TRBJ2-7	.	CASNRQATAGEQYF	TGTGCCAGCAACCGACAGGCGACGGCCGGCGAGCAGTACTTC
.	TRBV11-2	TRBJ2-1	.	CASSFTGSDEQFF	TGTGCCAGCAGCTTCACGGGAAGCGATGAGCAGTTCTTC
.	TRBV9	TRBJ1-6	.	CASSVAPEAANSPLHF	TGTGCCAGCAGCGTAGCCCCGGAGGCAGCTAATTCACCCCTCCACTTT
once	TRBV7-2	TRBJ1-2	TRBD1	CASSFQQGTYGYTF	TGTGCCAGCAGCTTCCAACAGGGGACCTATGGCTACACCTTC
.	TRBV24-1	TRBJ1-2	TRBD1	CATSATPDRPLSYGYTF	TGTGCCACCAGTGCGACACCGGACAGGCCGTTGAGCTATGGCTACACCTTC